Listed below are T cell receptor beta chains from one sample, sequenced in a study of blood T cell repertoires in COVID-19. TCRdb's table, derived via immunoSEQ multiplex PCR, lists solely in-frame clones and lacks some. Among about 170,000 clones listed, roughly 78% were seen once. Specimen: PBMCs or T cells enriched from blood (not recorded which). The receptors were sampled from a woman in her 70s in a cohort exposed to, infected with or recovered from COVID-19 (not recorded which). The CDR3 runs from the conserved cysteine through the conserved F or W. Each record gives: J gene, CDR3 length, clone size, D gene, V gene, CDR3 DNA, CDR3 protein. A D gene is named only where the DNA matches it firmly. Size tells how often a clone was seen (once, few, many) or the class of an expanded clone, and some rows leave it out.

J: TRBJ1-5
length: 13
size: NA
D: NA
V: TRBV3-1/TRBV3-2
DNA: TGTGCCAGCAGCCAAGGCGTTGATCAGCCCCAGCATTTT
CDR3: CASSQGVDQPQHF

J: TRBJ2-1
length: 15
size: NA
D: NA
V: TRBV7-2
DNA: TGTGCCAGCAGCGTAGATTTTAGCTCCTACAATGAGCAGTTCTTC
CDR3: CASSVDFSSYNEQFF

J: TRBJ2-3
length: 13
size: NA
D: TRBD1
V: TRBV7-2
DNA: TGTGCCAGCACCGGGACAGGGATAGGTACGCAGTATTTT
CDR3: CASTGTGIGTQYF

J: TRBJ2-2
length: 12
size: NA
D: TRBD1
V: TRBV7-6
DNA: TGTGCCAGCAGCCAGGGGGTCGGGGAGCTGTTTTTT
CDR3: CASSQGVGELFF

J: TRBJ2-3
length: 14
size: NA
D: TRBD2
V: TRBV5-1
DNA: TGCGCCAGCGGCCCCCAGCGGGAGTCAGATACGCAGTATTTT
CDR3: CASGPQRESDTQYF

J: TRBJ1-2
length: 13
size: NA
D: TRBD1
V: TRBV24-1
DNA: TGTGCCACCACCAAAGGACAGGGGGATGGCTACACCTTC
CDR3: CATTKGQGDGYTF

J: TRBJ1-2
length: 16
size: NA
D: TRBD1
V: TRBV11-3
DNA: TGTGCCAGCAGACAAACAGGGGTCAACACATCCTATGGCTACACCTTC
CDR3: CASRQTGVNTSYGYTF

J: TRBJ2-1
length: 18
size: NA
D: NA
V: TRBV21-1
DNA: TGTGCCAGCAGCAAAGTATGTTCGACTAGCGAGGTTTACAATGAGCAGTTCTTC
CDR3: CASSKVCSTSEVYNEQFF

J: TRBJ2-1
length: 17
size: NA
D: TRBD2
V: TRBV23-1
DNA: TGCGCCAGCAAAACTAGCGGGAGGGCCGAGTGCTTCAATGAGCAGTTCTTC
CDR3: CASKTSGRAECFNEQFF

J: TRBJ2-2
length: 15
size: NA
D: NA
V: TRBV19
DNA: TGTGCCAGTAGTATAGGTCAGGCCCAAACCGGGGAGCTGTTTTTT
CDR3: CASSIGQAQTGELFF

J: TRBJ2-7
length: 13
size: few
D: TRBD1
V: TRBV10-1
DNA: TGCGCCAGCACGACAGGGGCCCCCTACGAGCAGTACTTC
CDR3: CASTTGAPYEQYF

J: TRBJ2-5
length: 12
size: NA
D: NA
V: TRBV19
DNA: TGTGCCAGTGGCTACGCCGGGGAGACCCAGTACTTC
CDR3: CASGYAGETQYF

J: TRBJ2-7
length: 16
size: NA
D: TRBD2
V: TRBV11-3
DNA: TGTGCCAGCAGCTCTAATTACGGGACTAGCAGCTACGAGCAGTACTTC
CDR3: CASSSNYGTSSYEQYF

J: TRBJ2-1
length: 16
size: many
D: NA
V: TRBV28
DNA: TGTGCCAGCAATTCCGGGACTCGAGCCGCCCGCAATGAGCAGTTCTTC
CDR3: CASNSGTRAARNEQFF

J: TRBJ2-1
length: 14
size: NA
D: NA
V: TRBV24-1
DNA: TGTGCCACCTCAGGGGACACCTCCTACAATGAGCAGTTCTTC
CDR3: CATSGDTSYNEQFF

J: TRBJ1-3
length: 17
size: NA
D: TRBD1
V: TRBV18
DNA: TGTGCCAGCTCACCGTGGGACGCGACAGGGGCCGGAAACACCATATATTTT
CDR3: CASSPWDATGAGNTIYF

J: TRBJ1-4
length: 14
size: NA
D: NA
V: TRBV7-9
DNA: TGTGCCAGCAATGTGGGGCTGACTAATGAAAAACTGTTTTTT
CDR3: CASNVGLTNEKLFF

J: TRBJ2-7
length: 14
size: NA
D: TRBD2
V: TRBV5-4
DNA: TGTGCCAGCAGCTCCGGGACTAGCGGGAGAGAGCAGTACTTC
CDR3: CASSSGTSGREQYF

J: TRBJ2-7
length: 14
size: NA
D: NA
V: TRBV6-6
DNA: TGTGCCAGCAGTCCCGGGCTAGCTGGCTACGAGCAGTACTTC
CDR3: CASSPGLAGYEQYF

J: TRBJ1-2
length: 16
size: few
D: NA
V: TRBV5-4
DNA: TGTGCCAGCAGCTTGGCAGGAGGCAGCTCTAACTATGGCTACACCTTC
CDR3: CASSLAGGSSNYGYTF

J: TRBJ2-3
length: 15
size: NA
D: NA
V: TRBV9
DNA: TGTGCCAGCAGCGTAGACAGCGCCAGGGGAGATACGCAGTATTTT
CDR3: CASSVDSARGDTQYF

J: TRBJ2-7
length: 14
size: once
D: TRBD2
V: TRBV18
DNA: TGTGCCAGCTCACCCCCCGGGGGAGGGTTCGGGCAGTACTTC
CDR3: CASSPPGGGFGQYF

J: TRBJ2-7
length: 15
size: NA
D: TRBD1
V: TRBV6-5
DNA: TGTGCCAGCAGTTACCAACAGGGGTCAACCTACGAGCAGTACTTC
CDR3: CASSYQQGSTYEQYF

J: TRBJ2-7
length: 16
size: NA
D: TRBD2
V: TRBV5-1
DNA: TGCGCCAGCAGCCCCCAGACTAGCGGGAGCGTAAACGAGCAGTACTTC
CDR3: CASSPQTSGSVNEQYF

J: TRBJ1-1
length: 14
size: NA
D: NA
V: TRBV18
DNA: TGTGCCAGCTCACCCAACAAAGAATACACTGAAGCTTTCTTT
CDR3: CASSPNKEYTEAFF

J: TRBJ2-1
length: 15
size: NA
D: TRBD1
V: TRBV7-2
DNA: TGTGCCAGCAGCTTAACTAGGACAGGCGGCAATGAGCAGTTCTTC
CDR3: CASSLTRTGGNEQFF

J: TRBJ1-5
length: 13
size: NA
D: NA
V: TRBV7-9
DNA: TGTGCCAGCAGAACAGGGCCGGGTCAGCCCCAGCATTTT
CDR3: CASRTGPGQPQHF

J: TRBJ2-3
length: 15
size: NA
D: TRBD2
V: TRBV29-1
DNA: TGCAGCGGTGGGACTAGCGGCCTTAGCACAGATACGCAGTATTTT
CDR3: CSGGTSGLSTDTQYF

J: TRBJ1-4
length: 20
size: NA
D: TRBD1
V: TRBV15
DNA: TGTGCCACCAGCAGAGATCGTACGGGACAGGGGGCTTGGACTAATGAAAAACTGTTTTTT
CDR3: CATSRDRTGQGAWTNEKLFF

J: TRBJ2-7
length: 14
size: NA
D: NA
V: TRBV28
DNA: TGTGCCAGCAGTCCCTCGACTTGGTCTGGCGAGCAGTACTTC
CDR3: CASSPSTWSGEQYF

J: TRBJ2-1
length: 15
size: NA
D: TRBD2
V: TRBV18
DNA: TGTGCCAGCTCACCACAAGCGGGAGGTGACAATGAGCAGTTCTTC
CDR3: CASSPQAGGDNEQFF

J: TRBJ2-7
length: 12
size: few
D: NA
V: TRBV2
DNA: TGTGCCAGCAGGACAAGAAACTACGAGCAGTACTTC
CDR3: CASRTRNYEQYF

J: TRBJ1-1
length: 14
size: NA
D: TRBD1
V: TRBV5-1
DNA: TGCGCCAGCAGCTTGGGACAGGGGAGAGACGAAGCTTTCTTT
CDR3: CASSLGQGRDEAFF

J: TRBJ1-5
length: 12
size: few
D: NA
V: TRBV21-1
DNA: TGTGCCAGCAGCTATAGCAATCAGCCCCAGCATTTT
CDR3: CASSYSNQPQHF

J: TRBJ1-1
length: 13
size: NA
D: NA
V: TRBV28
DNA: TGTGCCAGCAGTTTCGGGGGTAGCACTGAAGCTTTCTTT
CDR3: CASSFGGSTEAFF

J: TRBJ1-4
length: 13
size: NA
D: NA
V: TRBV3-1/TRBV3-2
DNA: TGTGCCAGCAGGGGGCCTAATAATGAAAAACTGTTTTTT
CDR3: CASRGPNNEKLFF

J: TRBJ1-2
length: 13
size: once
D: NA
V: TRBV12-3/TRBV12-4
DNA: TGTGCCAGCAGTCCGCCCATGGTGGGCGGCTACACCTTC
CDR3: CASSPPMVGGYTF